This TCR beta chain emerged from a study of STAT3 mutations in large granular lymphocyte leukemia. Study-wide context: Among longitudinally sequenced T-LGLL patients, roughly half had canonical activating STAT3 mutations detected. Study results and caveats: Every T-cell large granular lymphocyte leukemia patient had at least one immunodominant TCR beta clonotype.

Concerning this clone itself: Its antigen is as yet unknown.

The CDR3 runs to 16 residues. Trimming removed 0 bases at V and 2 bases at J, with 11 bases between. Germline loops: CDR1 ENHRY, CDR2 SYGVKD. Roughly 39,000 productive templates were obtained per sample on average. TCRdb keeps only in-frame clones here, not all; method: immunoSEQ multiplex PCR. The sample yields some 37,000 clones, approximately 90% seen once. The clonotype comes from a human donor with T large granular lymphocyte leukemia. Some clones in this sample may be carry-over from other donors' samples. This rearrangement joins TRBV10-3 to TRBJ1-5; D gene unclear. The sample taken for sequencing was PBMCs. CDR3 in DNA: TGTGCCATCAGTGAGTCGCTCAAGGCGGGCAATCAGCCCCAGCATTTT. It encodes CAISESLKAGNQPQHF.